These 16 T cell receptor beta chains were sequenced from one sample in a study of blood T cell repertoires in COVID-19. Clones were sequenced by immunoSEQ multiplex PCR, and TCRdb holds only the in-frame ones, with some missing. The sample lists about 140,000 clones, about 74% occurring once. The sequencing input was peripheral blood. All receptors come from a man in his fifties or sixties with acute or convalescent COVID-19.

The rearrangement uses TRBV18 and TRBJ1-2, with TRBD1 matching over 9 bases. Germline CDR1 is KGHSH and CDR2 is LQKENI. Trimming took 5 bases from V and 3 from J; bases not matched to a gene: 10. The CDR3 loop spans 16 amino acids. The CDR3 DNA sequence: TGTGCCAGCTCAGAGGGAAACAGGGGGCTGGACTATGGCTACACCTTC. Protein sequence: CASSEGNRGLDYGYTF.

The chain combines TRBV24-1 with TRBJ1-5, with 9 bases that match TRBD1. V shed 4 bases, J shed 4 bases, and the junction held 7 bases outside the gene matches. The germline V gene encodes CDR1 KGHDR and CDR2 SFDVKD. This CDR3 has 16 residues. The CDR3 spells CATSEQGQGYNQPQHF. The CDR3 nucleotides read TGTGCCACCAGTGAGCAGGGACAGGGCTATAATCAGCCCCAGCATTTT.

The chain carries TRBV6-6 and TRBJ2-1, with D possibly matching TRBD1 (6 bases). The germline V and J ends were trimmed by 8 bases and 15 bases, with 17 bases remaining between them. CDR1 MNHNY and CDR2 SVGAGI come from the germline V gene (reference sequence). CDR3 length: 11 amino acids. This CDR3 reads CASANPGHRFF. CDR3 in DNA: TGTGCCAGCGCCAACCCGGGACATAGGTTCTTC.

V is TRBV7-2 and J is TRBJ1-6, with D perhaps matching TRBD1 (6 bases). Germline V gives CDR1 SGHTA, CDR2 FQGNSA. CDR3 length: 16 amino acids. V was pared by 5 bases and J by 5 bases, with 16 bases between. CDR3 in amino acids: CASSLRGGRDNSPLHF. CDR3 coding DNA: TGTGCCAGCAGCCTCCGGGGGGGCCGAGATAATTCACCCCTCCACTTT.

The CDR3 DNA follows: TGCGCCAGCAGTGAGGGCAGGGGATGGGACTATGGCTACACCTTC. Translating it yields CASSEGRGWDYGYTF. The chain has TRBV10-2 and TRBJ1-2; possibly TRBD1 for D (6 bases). This CDR3 has 15 amino acids. Germline V CDR1 and CDR2: WSHSY, SAAADI. V was clipped by 2 bases and J by 3 bases, with 13 bases between them.

J is TRBJ1-5 and V is TRBV6-2 or TRBV6-3, with TRBD1 as a possible D gene (5 bases). V was trimmed by 2 bases and J by 9 bases, leaving 14 bases between them. The CDR3 runs to 14 residues. Germline CDR1 is MNHEY and CDR2 is SVGEGT. Here the CDR3 reads CASSYGRTGGPQHF. CDR3 DNA: TGTGCCAGCAGTTACGGACGGACCGGGGGGCCCCAGCATTTT.

This clone was observed at least ten times. The chain is built from TRBV12-3 or TRBV12-4 and TRBJ1-1, with D perhaps matching TRBD1 (5 bases). V shed 8 bases and J shed 5 bases, with 9 bases lying between them. The CDR3 is 11 residues long. The CDR3 region has the DNA TGTGCCAGCGCGGGGGGGACTGAAGCTTTCTTT. It specifies CASAGGTEAFF.

The chain recombines TRBV24-1 with TRBJ1-5; 7 bases line up with TRBD1. CDR1 and CDR2 (germline): KGHDR, SFDVKD. The V and J ends lost 2 bases and 1 base, in that order; junction bases with no gene match: 10. The CDR3 covers 18 residues. CDR3 amino acids: CATSDSRQGASSNQPQHF. CDR3 nucleotides: TGTGCCACCAGTGATTCTCGACAGGGAGCATCAAGCAATCAGCCCCAGCATTTT.

The chain employs TRBV6-5 and TRBJ1-1; 10 positions agree with TRBD1. V dropped 5 bases and J dropped 5; count of bases not matched to a gene: 8. The germline gives CDR1 MNHEY, CDR2 SVGAGI. The length of the CDR3 is 15 residues. The CDR3 sequence: CASSSRQGAETEAFF. The DNA for the CDR3 is TGTGCCAGCAGTAGCCGACAGGGGGCAGAGACTGAAGCTTTCTTT.

A note on this clone: At one end, the junction sequence differs from germline, possibly due to a read error. The V gene is TRBV5-1, the J gene TRBJ2-5; 8 positions match TRBD2. CDR3 size: 17 residues. Germline CDR1 is SGHRS and CDR2 is YFSETQ. In DNA form, the CDR3 reads TGCGCCAGCAGTTTGGTTATTGGTGCGGGGGGCCAAGAGACCCAGTACTTC. It specifies CASSLVIGAGGQETQYF.

With regard to this clone: The sample has other DNA sequences that encode this CDR3 too. The chain uses TRBV7-8 and TRBJ2-5; weak D call: TRBD2 (6 bases). Trimming shortened V by 4 bases and J by 5 bases, and 11 bases separated the two germline ends. The V gene's germline CDR1 is SGHVS and CDR2 FQNEAQ. This CDR3 is built from 13 residues. The CDR3 region is CASSSRREETQYF. The CDR3 bases are TGTGCCAGCAGCTCCCGTCGGGAGGAGACCCAGTACTTC.

The chain couples TRBV11-2 to TRBJ2-6; a possible D gene is TRBD1 (7 bases). Germline values: CDR1 SGHAT, CDR2 FQNNGV. The CDR3 runs to 17 residues. V was shortened by 5 bases and J by 2 bases, with 16 bases between the two germline ends. In nucleotides, the CDR3 is TGTGCCAGCAGCCGTGATACAGGGGAGGCTGGGGCCAACGTCCTGACTTTC. It encodes CASSRDTGEAGANVLTF. Together with reference TRBV11-2 and TRBJ2-6, the CDR3 gives the full variable domain: EAGVAQSPRYKIIEKRQSVAFWCNPISGHATLYWYQQILGQGPKLLIQFQNNGVVDDSQLPKDRFSAERLKGVDSTLKIQPAKLEDSAVYLCASSRDTGEAGANVLTFGAGSRLTVL.

The chain links TRBV4-2 to TRBJ1-1; 8 bases are a match to TRBD1. The junction had 5 bases not matched to a gene; V was cut back by 4 bases and J by 1 base. The germline gives CDR1 LGHNA, CDR2 YNFKEQ. This CDR3 is 15 amino acids long. The DNA for the CDR3 is TGTGCCAGCAGCCTGACAGGGGCCGAGAACACTGAAGCTTTCTTT. It yields the protein CASSLTGAENTEAFF.

This chain joins TRBV5-8 and TRBJ2-1, with a tentative D call TRBD1 (6 bases). The germline V gene encodes CDR1 SGHTS and CDR2 YDEGEE. The CDR3 has 17 amino acids. The V end was cut by 0 bases, the J end by 0 bases, with 13 bases between. CDR3 coding DNA: TGTGCCAGCAGCTTGGTGGCAGGGGTAGGCTCCTACAATGAGCAGTTCTTC. It specifies CASSLVAGVGSYNEQFF. Combining the CDR3 with reference TRBV5-8 and TRBJ2-1 gives the whole variable domain EAGVTQSPTHLIKTRGQQATLRCSPISGHTSVYWYQQALGLGLQFLLWYDEGEERNRGNFPPRFSGRQFPNYSSELNVNALELEDSALYLCASSLVAGVGSYNEQFFGPGTRLTVL.

This clone was counted once. This sequence joins TRBV12-5 and TRBJ1-1; D is possibly TRBD1 (6 bases). The V gene lost 0 bases and the J gene lost 4 bases, with 6 bases spanning the gap. Germline CDR1 is LGHNT and CDR2 is FRNRAP. CDR3 length equals 13 residues. The CDR3 reads CASGLVDSTEAFF. The CDR3 DNA reads as TGTGCTAGTGGTTTGGTGGACAGCACTGAAGCTTTCTTT.

This clone has a handful of counts. The rearrangement uses TRBV18 and TRBJ2-7, with a possible D match to TRBD1 (6 bases). Germline lookup yields CDR1 KGHSH and CDR2 LQKENI. The CDR3 covers 13 residues. Trimming took 5 bases from V and 1 from J, leaving 9 bases between them. The chain's CDR3 is CASSSDSSYEQYV. The CDR3 DNA follows: TGTGCCAGCTCATCGGACAGTTCCTACGAGCAGTACGTC.